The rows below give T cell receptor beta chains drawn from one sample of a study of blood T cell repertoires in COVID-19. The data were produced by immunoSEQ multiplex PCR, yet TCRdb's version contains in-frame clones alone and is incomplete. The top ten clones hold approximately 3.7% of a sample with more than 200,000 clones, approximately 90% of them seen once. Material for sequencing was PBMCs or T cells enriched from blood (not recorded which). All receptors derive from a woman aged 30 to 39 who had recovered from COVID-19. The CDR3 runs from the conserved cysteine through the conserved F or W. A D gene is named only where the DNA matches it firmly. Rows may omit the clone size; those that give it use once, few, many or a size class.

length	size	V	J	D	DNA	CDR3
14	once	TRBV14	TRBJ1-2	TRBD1	TGTGCCAGCAGCCTACGAGGGACAGGTGATCGCTACACCTTC	CASSLRGTGDRYTF
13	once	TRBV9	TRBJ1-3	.	TGTGCCAGCAGCCCTTACAGGGGAAACACCATATATTTT	CASSPYRGNTIYF
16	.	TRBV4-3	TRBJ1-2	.	TGCGCCAGCAGCCAAGCGGACAGAGCAGCCTACTATGGCTACACCTTC	CASSQADRAAYYGYTF
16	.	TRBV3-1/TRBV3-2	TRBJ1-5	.	TGTGCCAGCAGCCATCAGAGGGGGTCGTGGAATCAGCCCCAGCATTTT	CASSHQRGSWNQPQHF
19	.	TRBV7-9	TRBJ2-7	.	TGTGCCAGCAGCTTGGAGGCGCCCGGGCAGGGGCCGGCGTGCTACGAGCAGTACTTC	CASSLEAPGQGPACYEQYF
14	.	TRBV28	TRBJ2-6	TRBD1	TGTGCCAGCAGGACAGGGGCCGGGGCCAACGTCCTGACTTTC	CASRTGAGANVLTF
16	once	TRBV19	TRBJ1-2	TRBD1	TGTGCCAGTAGTCGATCCGGGACAGGGGACTCCTATGGCTACACCTTC	CASSRSGTGDSYGYTF
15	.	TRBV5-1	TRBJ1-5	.	TGCGCCAGCAGCTTGGCCCCAAATAGCAATCAGCCCCAGCATTTT	CASSLAPNSNQPQHF
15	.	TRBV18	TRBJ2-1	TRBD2	TGTGCCAGCTCACCCTCCGGCGGGAGGGGTAATGAGCAGTTCTTC	CASSPSGGRGNEQFF
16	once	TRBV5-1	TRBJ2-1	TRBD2	TGCGCCAGCAGCGCCGAACTAGCGGAAAAGTACAATGAGCAGTTCTTC	CASSAELAEKYNEQFF
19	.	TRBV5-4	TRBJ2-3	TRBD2	TGTGCCAGCAGCTCGCCACTATGGGGAGCGGGAGGAGGCACAGATACGCAGTATTTT	CASSSPLWGAGGGTDTQYF
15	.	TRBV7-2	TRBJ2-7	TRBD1	TGTGCCAGCAGCCTCGCGGGACAGGAGTTCTACGAGCAGTACTTC	CASSLAGQEFYEQYF
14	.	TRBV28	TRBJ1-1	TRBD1	TGTGCCAGCAGTTTCGGACAGGGGGGATATGAAGCTTTCTTT	CASSFGQGGYEAFF
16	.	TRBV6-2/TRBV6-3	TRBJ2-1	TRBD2	TGTGCCAGCAGTCTGCAGGTCCGCGGGGGCTACAATGAGCAGTTCTTC	CASSLQVRGGYNEQFF
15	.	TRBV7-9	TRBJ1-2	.	TGTGCCAGCAGCTTAGCTACAGGCGCCCCTTATGGCTACACCTTC	CASSLATGAPYGYTF
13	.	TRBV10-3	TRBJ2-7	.	TGTGCCATCAGTTTATTTTCCTCCTACGAGCAGTACTTC	CAISLFSSYEQYF
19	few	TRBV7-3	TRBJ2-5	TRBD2	TGTGCCAGCAGCTTAATGAGAGCGGGAGGGCCGGGGATGGCGGAGACCCAGTACTTC	CASSLMRAGGPGMAETQYF
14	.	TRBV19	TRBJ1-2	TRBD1	TGTGCCAGTAGGGGGACAGCAGGCCACTATGGCTACACCTTC	CASRGTAGHYGYTF
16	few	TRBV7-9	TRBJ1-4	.	TGTGCCAGCAGCTTTGGTATGGGGAAGCGGACTGAAAAACTGTTTTTT	CASSFGMGKRTEKLFF
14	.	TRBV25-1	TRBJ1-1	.	TGTGCCAGCAGTGTACAGGGACGAGGCACTGAAGCTTTCTTT	CASSVQGRGTEAFF
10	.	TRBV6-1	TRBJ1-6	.	TGTGCCAGCAGTGAACTTATCCCCCACTTT	CASSELIPHF
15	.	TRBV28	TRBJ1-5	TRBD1	TGTGCCAGCAGTTCTCCCGACAGGGGGGTTCAGCCCCAGCATTTT	CASSSPDRGVQPQHF
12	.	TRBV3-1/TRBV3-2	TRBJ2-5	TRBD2	TGTGCCAGCAGCCAATCCCAGCGGGAGGCCTACTTC	CASSQSQREAYF
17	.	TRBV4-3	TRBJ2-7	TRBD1	TGCGCCAGCAGCCAACCTCCCGGGACAGGGTCCTCCTACGAGCAGTACTTC	CASSQPPGTGSSYEQYF
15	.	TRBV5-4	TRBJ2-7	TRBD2	TGTGCCAGCAGCTTGGGACTAGCGGGAGTTGGCGAGCAGTACTTC	CASSLGLAGVGEQYF
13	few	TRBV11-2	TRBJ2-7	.	TGTGCCAGCAGCCCAGGACTTGCCTACGAGCAGTACTTC	CASSPGLAYEQYF
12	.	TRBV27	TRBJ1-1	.	TGTGCCAGCAGGAGGGGGGGCACTGAAGCTTTCTTT	CASRRGGTEAFF
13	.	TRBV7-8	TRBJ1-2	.	TGTGCCAGCAGCCGAGGACAAGGCTATGGCTACACCTTC	CASSRGQGYGYTF
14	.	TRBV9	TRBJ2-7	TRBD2	TGTGCCAGCAGCGCCGAGGCGGGAGGCTTCATTAAGTACTTC	CASSAEAGGFIKYF
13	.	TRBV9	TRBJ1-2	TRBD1	TGTGCCAGCACCTCCCGGGACAGGGTAGGCTACACCTTC	CASTSRDRVGYTF
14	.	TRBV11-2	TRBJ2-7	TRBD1	TGTGCCAGCAGCAAGGACAGGGGTTTCGGCGAGCAGTACTTC	CASSKDRGFGEQYF
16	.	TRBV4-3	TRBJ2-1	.	TGCGCCAGCAGCCAAGGAGGGTGGGCCGCCTACAATGAGCAGTTCTTC	CASSQGGWAAYNEQFF
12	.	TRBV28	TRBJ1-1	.	TGTGCCAGCAGTCCGGCGGACACTGAAGCTTTCTTT	CASSPADTEAFF
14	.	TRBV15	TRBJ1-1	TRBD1	TGTGCCACCAGCACGGACAGGGAGAACACTGAAGCTTTCTTT	CATSTDRENTEAFF
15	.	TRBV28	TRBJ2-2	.	TGTGCCAGCAGTCAGGGTGGGGTTATCACCGGGGAGCTGTTTTTT	CASSQGGVITGELFF
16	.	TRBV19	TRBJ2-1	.	TGTGCCAGTAGTAGGGCCCTCGCCGGGAGAAACAATGAGCAGTTCTTC	CASSRALAGRNNEQFF
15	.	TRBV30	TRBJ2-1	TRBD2	TGTGCCTGGAGACCCGGGACTAGCAGCTACAATGAGCAGTTCTTC	CAWRPGTSSYNEQFF
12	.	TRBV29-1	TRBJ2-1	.	TGCAGCGTTGAGGGGGGACGCAATGAGCAGTTCTTC	CSVEGGRNEQFF
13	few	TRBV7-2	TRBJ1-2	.	TGTGCCAGCAGCTTAGATCGAGGTTGGGGCTACACCTTC	CASSLDRGWGYTF
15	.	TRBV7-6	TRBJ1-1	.	TGTGCCAGCAGCCAGGACCCCCAGGAGGGCACTGAAGCTTTCTTT	CASSQDPQEGTEAFF
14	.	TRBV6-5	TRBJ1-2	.	TGTGCCAGCAGTTTTTTGAGCCGCATGGATGGCTACACCTTC	CASSFLSRMDGYTF
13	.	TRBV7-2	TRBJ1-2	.	TGTGCCAGCAGCTTAGCCCCCGACTATGGCTACACCTTC	CASSLAPDYGYTF
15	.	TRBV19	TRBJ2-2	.	TGTGCCACCCAGCCACAGGGTCCGAACACCGGGGAGCTGTTTTTT	CATQPQGPNTGELFF
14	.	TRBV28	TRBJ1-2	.	TGTGCCAGGAAGGACCGGAAAGGGGACTATGGCTACACCTTC	CARKDRKGDYGYTF
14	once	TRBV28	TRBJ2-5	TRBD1	TGTGCCAGCAGCCTGACAGGGTGGCAAGAGACCCAGTACTTC	CASSLTGWQETQYF
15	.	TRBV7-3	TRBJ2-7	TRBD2	TGTGCCAGCAGCCCCCGGGCGGGAGGGCCCTACGAGCAGTACTTC	CASSPRAGGPYEQYF
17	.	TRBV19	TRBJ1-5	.	TGTGCCAGTAGTGGCGGTTGGGGCCCGTATAGCAATCAGCCCCAGCATTTT	CASSGGWGPYSNQPQHF
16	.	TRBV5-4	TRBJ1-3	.	TGTGCCAGCAGCGGGGGGGCACGGAGCTCTGGAAACACCATATATTTT	CASSGGARSSGNTIYF
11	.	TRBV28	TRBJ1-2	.	TGTGCCAGCAGTTTATTGAGCGGCTACACCTTC	CASSLLSGYTF
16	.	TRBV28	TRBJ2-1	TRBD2	TGTGCCAGCAGTTTGAGCGGGAGTGTTTCCTACAATGAGCAGTTCTTC	CASSLSGSVSYNEQFF
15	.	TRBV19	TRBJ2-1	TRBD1	TGTGCCAGTAGATCGGGACAGGGTTATAGGAATGAGCAGTTCTTC	CASRSGQGYRNEQFF
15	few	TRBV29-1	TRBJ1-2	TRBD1	TGCAGCGTTCGTGGAGGGGCAGGGGGCGACTATGGCTACACCTTC	CSVRGGAGGDYGYTF
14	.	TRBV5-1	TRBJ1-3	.	TGCGCCAGCAGCTTACAGGGTTCTGGAAACACCATATATTTT	CASSLQGSGNTIYF
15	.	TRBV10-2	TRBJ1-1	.	TGCGCCAGCAGTGATCAATTGGGCCTAAACACTGAAGCTTTCTTT	CASSDQLGLNTEAFF
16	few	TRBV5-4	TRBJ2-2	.	TGTGCCAGCAGCTTGGGGCTCCAGGGGAGCACCGGGGAGCTGTTTTTT	CASSLGLQGSTGELFF
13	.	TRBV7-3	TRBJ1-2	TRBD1	TGTGCCAGCAGCTTCGGGACAGGGTATGGCTACACCTTC	CASSFGTGYGYTF
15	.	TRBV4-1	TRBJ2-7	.	TGCGCCAGCAGCCAAGATAGGACAGTCTCCTACGAGCAGTACTTC	CASSQDRTVSYEQYF
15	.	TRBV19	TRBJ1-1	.	TGTGCCACCAGCACTAAAAAGGCAGGGTCCACTGAAGCTTTCTTT	CATSTKKAGSTEAFF
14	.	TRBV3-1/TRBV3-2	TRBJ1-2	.	TGTGCCAGCAGTCTCGATACAGGGACTAGTGGCTACACCTTC	CASSLDTGTSGYTF
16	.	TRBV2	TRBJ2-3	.	TGTGCCAGCAGTGAATTGGGCAGGCGAACCACAGATACGCAGTATTTT	CASSELGRRTTDTQYF